This T cell receptor beta chain was captured in a study of CD8+ T cells in alopecia areata. Study-level background: At a dose of 5 to 10 mg twice daily, oral tofacitinib was given to treated patients.

Regarding treatment: oral pan-JAK inhibitor, 5-10 mg twice daily. Peripheral blood and lesional scalp punch biopsies came from alopecia areata patients. RNA was isolated and reverse transcribed to cDNA, the sequencing template. Using immunoSEQ multiplex PCR, the repertoire was profiled, and TCRdb retains in-frame clones only, with some absent. The repertoire consists of hundreds of thousands of clones, with around 66% occurring once and the leading ten covering 1.2%. Notes on this clone: This sample includes further DNA sequences coding for the same CDR3.

Sequenced here: CD4+ T cells sorted from blood, sampled around week 44, from a patient treated with tofacitinib. The sequence came from a human donor with alopecia areata.

CDR3: CAWSAVPYEQYF. In DNA, the CDR3 is TGTGCCTGGAGTGCCGTTCCCTACGAGCAGTACTTC. The chain uses TRBV30 and TRBJ2-7; D is undetermined. Germline V gene lookup returns CDR1 GTSNPN and CDR2 SVGIG (reference sequence). V lost 1 base and J lost 2, with 6 bases in between. The CDR3 covers 12 residues.